This T cell receptor (beta chain) is drawn from a study of early T cells in non-severe SARS-CoV-2 infection. The overall study: The sequenced material was bulk RNA from unsorted whole blood, and its chains were unpaired.

This clonotype is medium-sized in the sample. Antigen: not known. Findings of the study overall: Reliance on VDJdb matching favored anti-spike CD8 responses; private and CD4 specificities were missed.

Unique molecular identifiers (one per individual cDNA molecule) were attached. TCRdb ran MiXCR on the 5' RACE reads and lists one entry per CDR3 protein. The sample carries 15,000 to 20,000 distinct CDR3 sequences, about 5% recorded once. V was pared by 7 bases and J by 6 bases, with 13 bases between. The CDR3 runs 14 residues. Per the germline V gene, CDR1 is MNHNS and CDR2 is SASEGT. The chain combines TRBV6-1 with TRBJ1-6, with a weak D call TRBD1 (5 bases). Sequences were obtained from whole blood. The TCR was taken from an adult who was a healthcare worker with PCR-confirmed SARS-CoV-2 infection or an uninfected control (not recorded which). DNA for the CDR3: TGTGCCAGCAAAGAGACAGTCGGTAATTCACCCCTCCACTTT. This gives the protein CASKETVGNSPLHF.